This note documents a single T cell receptor (beta chain) sequence. No antigen is known for it. The table came from immunoSEQ multiplex PCR; TCRdb's copy has only in-frame clones and leaves some out. The sample gives some 25,000 clones, 96% of which show up once; 0.2% to 0.25% is in the top ten. V dropped 2 bases and J dropped 2 bases, with 17 bases sitting between them. The CDR3 consists of 17 residues. Germline CDR1 is MNHNS and CDR2 is SASEGT. These data come from a study of B cell selection in AIRE deficiency. Conventional CD4 T cells were sorted as CD4+CD127+ cells. Study-level findings and limits: Shorter CDR3s marked shared Treg sequences, biased toward few non-templated insertions. With only TCRbeta sequenced, about 37% of shared healthy Treg sequences overlapped Tconv. Roughly 29% of healthy-shared Treg TCRbeta sequences appeared in patient Tconv cells.

This TCR was sampled from a human donor in good health. The rearrangement uses TRBV6-1 and TRBJ2-3; a possible D gene is TRBD1 (6 bases). Material: CD4+CD127+ conventional T cells sorted from PBMCs. The CDR3 sequence is CASSERPGVGTTDTQYF. The CDR3 bases are TGTGCCAGCAGTGAACGCCCAGGGGTCGGGACCACAGATACGCAGTATTTT.